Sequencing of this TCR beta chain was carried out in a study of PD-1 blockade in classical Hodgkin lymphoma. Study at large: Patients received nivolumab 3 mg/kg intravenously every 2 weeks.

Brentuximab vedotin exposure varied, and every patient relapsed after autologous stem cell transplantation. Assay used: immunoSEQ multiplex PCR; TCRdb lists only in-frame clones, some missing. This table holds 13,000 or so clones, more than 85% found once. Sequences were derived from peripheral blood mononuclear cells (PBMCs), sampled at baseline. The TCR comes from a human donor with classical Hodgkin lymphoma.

CDR3 sequence reads: CASSLQGRTGRFTEAFF. The CDR3 DNA sequence: TGCGCCAGCAGCTTGCAAGGGAGGACAGGGCGGTTCACTGAAGCTTTCTTT. V gene TRBV5-1 combines with J gene TRBJ1-1; 8 bases map to TRBD1. J lost 4 bases, V lost 1 base, and 12 bases had no gene match. Germline CDR1 is SGHRS and CDR2 is YFSETQ. This CDR3 spans 17 amino acids. The full variable domain, with the rest looked up from reference TRBV5-1 and TRBJ1-1, is KAGVTQTPRYLIKTRGQQVTLSCSPISGHRSVSWYQQTPGQGLQFLFEYFSETQRNKGNFPGRFSGRQFSNSRSEMNVSTLELGDSALYLCASSLQGRTGRFTEAFFGQGTRLTVV.